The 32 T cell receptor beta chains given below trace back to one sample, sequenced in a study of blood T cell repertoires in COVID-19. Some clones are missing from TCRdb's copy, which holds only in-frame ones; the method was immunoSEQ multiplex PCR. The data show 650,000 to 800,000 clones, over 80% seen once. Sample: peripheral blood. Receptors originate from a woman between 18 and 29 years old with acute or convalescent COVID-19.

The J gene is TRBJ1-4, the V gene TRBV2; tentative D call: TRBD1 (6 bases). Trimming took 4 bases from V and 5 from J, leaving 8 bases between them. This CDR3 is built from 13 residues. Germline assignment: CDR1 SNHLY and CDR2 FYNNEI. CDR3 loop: CASSGTDNEKLFF. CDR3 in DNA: TGTGCCAGCAGTGGGACAGACAATGAAAAACTGTTTTTT. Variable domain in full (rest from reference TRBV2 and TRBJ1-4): EPEVTQTPSHQVTQMGQEVILRCVPISNHLYFYWYRQILGQKVEFLVSFYNNEISEKSEIFDDQFSVERPDGSNFTLKIRSTKLEDSAMYFCASSGTDNEKLFFGSGTQLSVL.

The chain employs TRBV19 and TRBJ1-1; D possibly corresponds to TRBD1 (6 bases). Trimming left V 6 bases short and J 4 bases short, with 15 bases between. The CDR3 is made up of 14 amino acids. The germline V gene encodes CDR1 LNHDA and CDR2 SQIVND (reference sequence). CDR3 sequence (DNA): TGTGCCAGTAGCCTGGTGGGGGCAGTCACTGAAGCTTTCTTT. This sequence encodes CASSLVGAVTEAFF.

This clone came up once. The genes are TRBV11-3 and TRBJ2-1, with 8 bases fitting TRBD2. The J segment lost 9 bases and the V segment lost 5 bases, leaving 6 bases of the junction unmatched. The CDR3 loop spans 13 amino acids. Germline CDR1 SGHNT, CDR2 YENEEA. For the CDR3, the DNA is TGTGCCAGCAGCGCGAGCGGGGGTGTTGAGCAGTTCTTC. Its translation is CASSASGGVEQFF.

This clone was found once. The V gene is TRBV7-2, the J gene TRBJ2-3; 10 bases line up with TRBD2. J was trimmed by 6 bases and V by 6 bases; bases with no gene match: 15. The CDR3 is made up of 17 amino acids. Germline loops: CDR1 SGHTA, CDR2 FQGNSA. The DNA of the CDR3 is TGTGCCAGCAGAAGTCCAGTAACTAGCGGGAACTCGGATACGCAGTATTTT. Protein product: CASRSPVTSGNSDTQYF.

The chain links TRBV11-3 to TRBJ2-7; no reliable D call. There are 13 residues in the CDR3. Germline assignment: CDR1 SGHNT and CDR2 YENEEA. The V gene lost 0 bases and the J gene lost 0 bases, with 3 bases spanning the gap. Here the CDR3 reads CASSLDNSYEQYF. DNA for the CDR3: TGTGCCAGCAGCTTAGATAACTCCTACGAGCAGTACTTC.

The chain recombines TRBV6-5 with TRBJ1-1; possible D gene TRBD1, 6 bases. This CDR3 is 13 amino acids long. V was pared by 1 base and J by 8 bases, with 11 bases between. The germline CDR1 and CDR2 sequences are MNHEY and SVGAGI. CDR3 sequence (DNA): TGTGCCAGCAGTTACTTCACAGGGATGGAAGCTTTCTTT. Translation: CASSYFTGMEAFF.

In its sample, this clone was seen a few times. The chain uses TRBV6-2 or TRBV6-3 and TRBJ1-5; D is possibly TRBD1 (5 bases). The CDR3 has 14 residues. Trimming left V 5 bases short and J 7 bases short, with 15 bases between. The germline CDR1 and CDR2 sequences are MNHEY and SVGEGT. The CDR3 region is CASSLLLGGQPQHF. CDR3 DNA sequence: TGTGCCAGCAGTCTCCTCTTGGGGGGACAGCCCCAGCATTTT.

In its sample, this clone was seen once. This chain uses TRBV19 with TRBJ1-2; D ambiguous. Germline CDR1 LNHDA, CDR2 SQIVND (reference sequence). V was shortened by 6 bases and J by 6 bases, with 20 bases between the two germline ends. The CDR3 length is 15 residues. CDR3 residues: CASSLREGLKNGYTF. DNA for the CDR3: TGTGCCAGTAGCCTCCGGGAAGGGTTAAAGAATGGCTACACCTTC.

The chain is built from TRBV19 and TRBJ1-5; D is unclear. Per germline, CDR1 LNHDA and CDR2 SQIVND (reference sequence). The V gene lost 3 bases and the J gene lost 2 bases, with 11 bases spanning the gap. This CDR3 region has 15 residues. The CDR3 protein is CASSMVGWGNQPQHF. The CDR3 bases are TGTGCCAGTAGTATGGTGGGCTGGGGCAATCAGCCCCAGCATTTT.

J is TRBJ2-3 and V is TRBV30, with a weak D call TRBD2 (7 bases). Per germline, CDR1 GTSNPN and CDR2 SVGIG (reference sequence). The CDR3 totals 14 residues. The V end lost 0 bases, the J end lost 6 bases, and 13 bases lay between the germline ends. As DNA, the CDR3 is TGTGCCTGGAGTGTACCTCGGGGGGCGGATACGCAGTATTTT. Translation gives CAWSVPRGADTQYF.

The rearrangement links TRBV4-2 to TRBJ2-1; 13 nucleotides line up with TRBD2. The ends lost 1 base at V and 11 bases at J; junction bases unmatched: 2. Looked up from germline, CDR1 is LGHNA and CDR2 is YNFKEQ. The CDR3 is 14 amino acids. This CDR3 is CASSQGLAGGQQFF. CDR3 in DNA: TGTGCCAGCAGCCAAGGACTAGCGGGGGGCCAGCAGTTCTTC.

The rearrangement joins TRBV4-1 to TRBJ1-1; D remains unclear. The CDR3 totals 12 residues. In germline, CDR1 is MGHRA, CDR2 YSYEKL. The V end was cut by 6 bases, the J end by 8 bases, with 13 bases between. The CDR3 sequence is CASRGRGLEAFF. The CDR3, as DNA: TGCGCCAGCAGGGGTAGAGGGCTGGAAGCTTTCTTT.

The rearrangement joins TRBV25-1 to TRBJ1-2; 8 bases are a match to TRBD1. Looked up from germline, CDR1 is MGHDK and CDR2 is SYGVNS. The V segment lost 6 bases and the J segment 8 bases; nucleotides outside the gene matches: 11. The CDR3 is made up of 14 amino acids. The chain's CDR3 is CASSPADRGWGYTF. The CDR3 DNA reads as TGTGCCAGCAGCCCCGCAGACAGGGGTTGGGGCTACACCTTC.

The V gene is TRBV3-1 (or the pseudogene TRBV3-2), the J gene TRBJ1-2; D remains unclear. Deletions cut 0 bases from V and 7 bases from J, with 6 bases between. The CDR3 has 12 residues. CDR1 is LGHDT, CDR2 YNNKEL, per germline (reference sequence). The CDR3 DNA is TGTGCCAGCAGCCAAGATTCCGGTGGCTACACCTTC. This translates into CASSQDSGGYTF.

In DNA, the CDR3 is TGTGCCAGCACGACCACAATTCAGGGGAGAGGGGTCACTGAAGCTTTCTTT. Translating gives CASTTTIQGRGVTEAFF. The V and J genes are TRBV27 and TRBJ1-1; the D gene is possibly TRBD1 (6 bases). CDR1 MNHEY and CDR2 SMNVEV come from the germline V gene (reference sequence). V was cut by 7 bases and J by 4 bases, with 25 bases left in between. This CDR3 has 17 residues.

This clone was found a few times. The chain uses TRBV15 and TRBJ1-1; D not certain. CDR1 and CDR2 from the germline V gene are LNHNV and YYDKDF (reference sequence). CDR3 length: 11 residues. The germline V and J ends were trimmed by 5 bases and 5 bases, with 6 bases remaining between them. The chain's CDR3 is CATSERTEAFF. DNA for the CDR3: TGTGCCACCAGCGAGAGGACTGAAGCTTTCTTT.

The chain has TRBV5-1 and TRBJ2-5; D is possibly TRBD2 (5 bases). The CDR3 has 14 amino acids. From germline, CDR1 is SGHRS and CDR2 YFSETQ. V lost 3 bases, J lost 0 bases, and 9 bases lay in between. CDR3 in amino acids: CASSSDYYQETQYF. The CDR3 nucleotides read TGCGCCAGCAGCTCAGACTACTACCAAGAGACCCAGTACTTC.

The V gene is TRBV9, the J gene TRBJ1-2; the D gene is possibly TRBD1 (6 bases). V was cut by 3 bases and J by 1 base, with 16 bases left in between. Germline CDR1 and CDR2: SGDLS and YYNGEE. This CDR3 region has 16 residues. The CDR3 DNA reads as TGTGCCAGCAGCGCCGTCGGGGGGCAGATTAACTATGGCTACACCTTC. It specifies CASSAVGGQINYGYTF.

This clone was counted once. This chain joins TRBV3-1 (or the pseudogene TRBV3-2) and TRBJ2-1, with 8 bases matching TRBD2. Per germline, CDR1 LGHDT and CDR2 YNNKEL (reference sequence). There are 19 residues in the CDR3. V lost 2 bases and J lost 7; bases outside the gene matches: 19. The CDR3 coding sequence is TGTGCCAGCAGCCAAAGAGGGGCGGGGGGCCTCGTGGCAAGGAATGAGCAGTTCTTC. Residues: CASSQRGAGGLVARNEQFF.

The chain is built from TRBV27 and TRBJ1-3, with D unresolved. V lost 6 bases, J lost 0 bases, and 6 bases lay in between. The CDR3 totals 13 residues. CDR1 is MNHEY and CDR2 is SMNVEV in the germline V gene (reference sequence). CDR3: CASSLYSGNTIYF. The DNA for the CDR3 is TGTGCCAGCAGCTTGTACTCTGGAAACACCATATATTTT.

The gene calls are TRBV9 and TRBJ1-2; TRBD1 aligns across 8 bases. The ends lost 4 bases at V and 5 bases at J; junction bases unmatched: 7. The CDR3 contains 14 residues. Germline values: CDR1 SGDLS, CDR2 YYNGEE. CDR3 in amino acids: CASSTRTGRYGYTF. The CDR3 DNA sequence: TGTGCCAGCAGCACCCGGACAGGGCGATATGGCTACACCTTC.

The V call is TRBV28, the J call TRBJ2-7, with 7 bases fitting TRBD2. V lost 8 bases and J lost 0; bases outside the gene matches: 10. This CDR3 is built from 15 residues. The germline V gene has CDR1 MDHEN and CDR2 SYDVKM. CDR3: CASLTRGFSSYEQYF. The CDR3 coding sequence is TGTGCCAGCCTAACGCGGGGGTTTAGCTCCTACGAGCAGTACTTC.

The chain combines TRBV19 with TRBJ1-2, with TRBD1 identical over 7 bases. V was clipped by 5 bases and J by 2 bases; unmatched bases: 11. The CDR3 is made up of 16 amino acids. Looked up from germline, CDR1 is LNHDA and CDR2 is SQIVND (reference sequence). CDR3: CASSFNSGTVNYGYTF. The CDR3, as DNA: TGTGCCAGTAGTTTCAATTCCGGGACAGTAAACTATGGCTACACCTTC.

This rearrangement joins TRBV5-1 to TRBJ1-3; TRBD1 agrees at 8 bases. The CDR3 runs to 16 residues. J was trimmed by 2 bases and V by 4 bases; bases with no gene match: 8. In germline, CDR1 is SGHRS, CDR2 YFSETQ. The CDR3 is CASSITGTGAGNTIYF. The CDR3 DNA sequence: TGCGCCAGCAGCATTACCGGGACAGGAGCTGGAAACACCATATATTTT.

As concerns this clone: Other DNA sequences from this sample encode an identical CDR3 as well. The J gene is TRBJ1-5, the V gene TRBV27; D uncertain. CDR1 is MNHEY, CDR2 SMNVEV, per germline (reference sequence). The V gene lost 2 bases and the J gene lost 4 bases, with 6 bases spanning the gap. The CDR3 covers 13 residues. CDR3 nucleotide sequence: TGTGCCAGCAGTTTAGCGGGGAATCAGCCCCAGCATTTT. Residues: CASSLAGNQPQHF.

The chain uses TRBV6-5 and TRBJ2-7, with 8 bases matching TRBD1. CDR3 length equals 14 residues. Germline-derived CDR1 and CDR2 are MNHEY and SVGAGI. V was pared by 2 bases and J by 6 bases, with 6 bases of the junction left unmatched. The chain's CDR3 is CASSYRTGYGEQYF. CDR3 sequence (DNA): TGTGCCAGCAGTTACCGGACAGGGTACGGCGAGCAGTACTTC.

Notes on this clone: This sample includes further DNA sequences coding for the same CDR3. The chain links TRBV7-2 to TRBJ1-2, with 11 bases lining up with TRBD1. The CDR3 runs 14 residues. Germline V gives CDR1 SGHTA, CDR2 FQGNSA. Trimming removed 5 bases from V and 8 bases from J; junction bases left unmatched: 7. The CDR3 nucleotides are TGTGCCAGCAGCACCGGACAGGGGGCGCGGGGCTACACCTTC. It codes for CASSTGQGARGYTF.

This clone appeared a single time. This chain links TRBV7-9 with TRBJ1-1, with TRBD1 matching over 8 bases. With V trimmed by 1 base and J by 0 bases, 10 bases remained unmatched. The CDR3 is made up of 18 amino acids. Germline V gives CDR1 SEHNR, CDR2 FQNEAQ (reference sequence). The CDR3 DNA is TGTGCCAGCAGCTTAGGCCCGACAGGGGAAGGGATGAACACTGAAGCTTTCTTT. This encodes CASSLGPTGEGMNTEAFF.

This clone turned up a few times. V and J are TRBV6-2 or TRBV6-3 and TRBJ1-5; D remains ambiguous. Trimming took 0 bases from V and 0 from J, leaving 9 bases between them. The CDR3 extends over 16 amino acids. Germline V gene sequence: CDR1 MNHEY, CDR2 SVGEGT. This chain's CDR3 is CASSYSAGYSNQPQHF. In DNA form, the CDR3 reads TGTGCCAGCAGTTACTCGGCGGGATATAGCAATCAGCCCCAGCATTTT.

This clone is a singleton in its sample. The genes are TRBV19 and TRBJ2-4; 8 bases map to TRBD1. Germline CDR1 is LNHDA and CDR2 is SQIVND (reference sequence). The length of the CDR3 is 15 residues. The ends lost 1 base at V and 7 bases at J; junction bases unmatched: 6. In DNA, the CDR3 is TGTGCCAGTAGTATAGGTGGACAGGGTGGTAACATTCAGTACTTC. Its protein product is CASSIGGQGGNIQYF. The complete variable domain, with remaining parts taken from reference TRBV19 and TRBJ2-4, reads DGGITQSPKYLFRKEGQNVTLSCEQNLNHDAMYWYRQDPGQGLRLIYYSQIVNDFQKGDIAEGYSVSREKKESFPLTVTSAQKNPTAFYLCASSIGGQGGNIQYFGAGTRLSVL.

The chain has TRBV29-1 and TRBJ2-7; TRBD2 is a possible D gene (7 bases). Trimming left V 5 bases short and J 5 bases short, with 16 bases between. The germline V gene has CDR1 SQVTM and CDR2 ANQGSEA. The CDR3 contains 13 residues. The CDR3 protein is CSVKGGRKDEQYF. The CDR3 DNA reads TGCAGCGTTAAGGGGGGGCGCAAGGACGAGCAGTACTTC.

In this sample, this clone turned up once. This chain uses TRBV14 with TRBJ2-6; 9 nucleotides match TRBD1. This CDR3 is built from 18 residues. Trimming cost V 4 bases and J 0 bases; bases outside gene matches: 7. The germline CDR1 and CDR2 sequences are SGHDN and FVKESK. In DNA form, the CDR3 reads TGTGCCAGCAGCCTATTTGGACAGGGGCTCTCTGGGGCCAACGTCCTGACTTTC. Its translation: CASSLFGQGLSGANVLTF.